Each of the 32 T cell receptor beta chains below was sequenced from the same sample in a study of T cells in tuberculosis. The data were produced by immunoSEQ multiplex PCR, yet TCRdb's version contains in-frame clones alone and is incomplete. The table records about 5,000 clones, approximately 97% of them present only once. As for time point: new active TB diagnosis, blood taken before or within 7 days of starting treatment. The sequences come from PBMCs, collected at tuberculosis diagnosis. All receptors come from an adult with tuberculosis.

The chain joins TRBV19 to TRBJ1-3; D is perhaps TRBD1 (5 bases). Germline CDR1 LNHDA, CDR2 SQIVND (reference sequence). V was clipped by 6 bases and J by 0 bases, with 18 bases between them. The CDR3 loop spans 17 amino acids. As DNA, the CDR3 is TGTGCCAGTAGCCAGGGAACAACTCAATTCTCTGGAAACACCATATATTTT. As protein: CASSQGTTQFSGNTIYF.

The chain employs TRBV5-1 and TRBJ1-2; 9 bases align to TRBD1. The V gene's germline CDR1 is SGHRS and CDR2 YFSETQ. V was clipped by 2 bases and J by 5 bases; unmatched bases: 7. CDR3 size: 15 residues. CDR3: CASSFQPGQGYGYTF. CDR3 DNA sequence: TGCGCCAGCAGCTTTCAACCAGGACAGGGGTATGGCTACACCTTC.

The chain combines TRBV7-2 with TRBJ2-7; TRBD1 agrees at 10 bases. CDR1 and CDR2 from the germline V gene are SGHTA and FQGNSA. The V and J ends lost 5 bases and 0 bases, in that order; junction bases with no gene match: 10. The CDR3 has 17 amino acids. The CDR3 spells CASSHPRQGASSYEQYF. The CDR3 DNA reads as TGTGCCAGCAGCCACCCCCGACAGGGGGCGTCCTCCTACGAGCAGTACTTC.

This clone has only one observation. V is TRBV6-6 and J is TRBJ2-7; 8 bases align to TRBD1. Germline V CDR1 and CDR2: MNHNY, SVGAGI (reference sequence). The CDR3 extends over 14 amino acids. Trimming took 2 bases from V and 6 from J; bases not matched to a gene: 6. The DNA of the CDR3 is TGTGCCAGCAGTTACGAGGGACAGGTTTCCGAGCAGTACTTC. Its translation is CASSYEGQVSEQYF.

The chain has TRBV15 and TRBJ2-3; 11 nucleotides align to TRBD2. Germline V gives CDR1 LNHNV, CDR2 YYDKDF (reference sequence). The V segment lost 8 bases and the J segment 3 bases; nucleotides outside the gene matches: 7. The CDR3 is made up of 15 amino acids. The chain's CDR3 is CATATSGEVTDTQYF. The CDR3 nucleotides read TGTGCCACCGCGACTAGCGGGGAGGTGACAGATACGCAGTATTTT.

The genes are TRBV6-5 and TRBJ2-5; TRBD1 matches 8 bases. Germline loops: CDR1 MNHEY, CDR2 SVGAGI. V dropped 2 bases and J dropped 1; count of bases not matched to a gene: 6. This CDR3 is 16 amino acids long. CDR3 protein: CASSYHPDRAQETQYF. The CDR3 bases are TGTGCCAGCAGTTACCATCCGGACAGGGCCCAAGAGACCCAGTACTTC.

In DNA, the CDR3 is TGTGCCAGCAGGCCAGGGGCGAACACCGGGGAGCTGTTTTTT. This encodes CASRPGANTGELFF. The J gene is TRBJ2-2, the V gene TRBV11-2, with D possibly TRBD1 on 6 matching bases. Germline CDR1 is SGHAT and CDR2 is FQNNGV. The CDR3 is made up of 14 amino acids. Trimming shortened V by 6 bases and J by 0 bases, and 8 bases separated the two germline ends.

J is TRBJ2-5 and V is TRBV12-5; D remains ambiguous. This CDR3 contains 13 residues. With 5 bases removed from V and 1 base from J, the gap between germline ends came to 8 bases. The germline V gene encodes CDR1 LGHNT and CDR2 FRNRAP. CDR3: CASGRDTQETQYF. The CDR3 bases are TGTGCTAGTGGTCGCGACACCCAAGAGACCCAGTACTTC.

The chain is built from TRBV21-1 and TRBJ1-1. TRBV21-1 is annotated as a pseudogene. CDR3 length equals 13 residues. The CDR3 DNA sequence: TGTGCCAGCAGCAAAGAGACGGGATCTGAAGCTTTCTTT. It specifies CASSKETGSEAFF.

The gene calls are TRBV12-5 and TRBJ1-1, with D possibly being TRBD1 (5 bases). V was pared by 0 bases and J by 3 bases, with 5 bases between. The CDR3 is made up of 13 amino acids. Per the germline V gene, CDR1 is LGHNT and CDR2 is FRNRAP. The CDR3 loop is CASGLVGDTEAFF. The CDR3 coding sequence is TGTGCTAGTGGTTTGGTAGGGGACACTGAAGCTTTCTTT.

The rearrangement joins TRBV19 to TRBJ1-2; D is perhaps TRBD1 (5 bases). The CDR3 runs to 13 residues. Germline V gives CDR1 LNHDA, CDR2 SQIVND (reference sequence). The V end was cut by 7 bases, the J end by 4 bases, with 13 bases between. The CDR3 is CASNRKGFYGYTF. Written as DNA, the CDR3 is TGTGCCAGTAACAGGAAAGGTTTCTATGGCTACACCTTC.

V usage is TRBV14 and J usage is TRBJ2-5; TRBD1 matches at 8 bases. CDR1 SGHDN and CDR2 FVKESK come from the germline V gene. The V segment lost 1 base and the J segment 5 bases; nucleotides outside the gene matches: 3. CDR3 length: 14 residues. CDR3 residues: CASSQGQGRETQYF. The DNA of the CDR3 is TGTGCCAGCAGCCAAGGACAGGGGAGGGAGACCCAGTACTTC.

This clone occurred a few times. V gene TRBV11-3 combines with J gene TRBJ2-1; 11 bases align to TRBD2. Germline CDR1 SGHNT, CDR2 YENEEA. Trimming cost V 0 bases and J 10 bases; bases outside gene matches: 14. CDR3 length: 18 residues. CDR3 protein: CASSLDQGGSGRANEQFF. CDR3 DNA: TGTGCCAGCAGCTTAGATCAGGGGGGTAGCGGGAGGGCCAACGAGCAGTTCTTC.

The rearrangement joins TRBV10-1 to TRBJ2-2, with a tentative D call TRBD2 (5 bases). V lost 11 bases and J 7 bases, leaving 20 bases between the germline ends. Per the germline V gene, CDR1 is WNHNN and CDR2 is SYGVQD (reference sequence). This CDR3 is built from 14 residues. The CDR3 loop reads CARYVREWGGELFF. The CDR3 DNA is TGCGCCCGGTACGTTAGGGAGTGGGGCGGGGAGCTGTTTTTT.

This chain connects TRBV1 to TRBJ2-2; the tabulated D call, TRBD1, remains unverified against the DNA. TRBV1 is marked as a pseudogene. This CDR3 comprises 15 residues. The DNA for the CDR3 is TGCACCAGCAGCCAAGAGGTGGCCCAAACCGGGGAGCTGTTTTTT. It codes for CTSSQEVAQTGELFF.

The chain carries TRBV5-1 and TRBJ2-5; 12 bases map to TRBD2. Trimming took 5 bases from V and 5 from J; bases not matched to a gene: 13. The CDR3 totals 17 residues. CDR1 SGHRS and CDR2 YFSETQ come from the germline V gene. The CDR3 spells CASSLRTSGAAGETQYF. The DNA of the CDR3 is TGCGCCAGCAGTCTAAGGACTAGCGGGGCCGCCGGTGAGACCCAGTACTTC.

The CDR3: CASSAGQGDYGYTF. In DNA, the CDR3 is TGTGCCAGCAGCGCGGGACAGGGGGACTATGGCTACACCTTC. This chain uses TRBV6-5 with TRBJ1-2, with 11 bases fitting TRBD1. The J segment lost 3 bases and the V segment lost 6 bases, leaving 3 bases of the junction unmatched. Germline V gives CDR1 MNHEY, CDR2 SVGAGI. There are 14 residues in the CDR3.

The V call is TRBV5-4, the J call TRBJ1-2; tentatively, D is TRBD1 (6 bases). The CDR3 consists of 14 residues. Germline loops: CDR1 SGHNT, CDR2 YYREEE (reference sequence). The germline V and J ends were trimmed by 4 bases and 8 bases, with 18 bases remaining between them. CDR3 in DNA: TGTGCCAGCAGCACCCGGACAGTCTGGGACGGCTACACCTTC. Encoded protein: CASSTRTVWDGYTF.

This chain joins TRBV5-1 and TRBJ2-7; TRBD2 matches at 9 bases. Trimming at V came to 7 bases and at J to 6 bases, leaving 17 bases not matched to a gene. The germline CDR1 and CDR2 sequences are SGHRS and YFSETQ. This CDR3 has 16 amino acids. This CDR3 reads CASGPRRREGKSEQYF. DNA for the CDR3: TGCGCCAGCGGGCCCCGCAGGCGGGAGGGTAAGAGCGAGCAGTACTTC.

The chain couples TRBV4-1 to TRBJ2-5; 13 nucleotides line up with TRBD2. J gave up 5 bases and V 3 bases, and 6 bases lay outside the gene matches. Germline values: CDR1 MGHRA, CDR2 YSYEKL. This CDR3 contains 16 residues. CDR3 sequence (DNA): TGCGCCAGCAGCCATTTGGGACTAGCGGGGAGTGAGACCCAGTACTTC. As protein: CASSHLGLAGSETQYF.

The CDR3 region is CASSRGMNTEAFF. The CDR3 DNA reads as TGTGCCAGCTCACGGGGCATGAACACTGAAGCTTTCTTT. This rearrangement joins TRBV18 to TRBJ1-1; maybe TRBD1 (5 bases). Looked up from germline, CDR1 is KGHSH and CDR2 is LQKENI. There are 13 residues in the CDR3. Deletions cut 4 bases from V and 0 bases from J, with 6 bases between.

The V gene is TRBV6-1, the J gene TRBJ2-7, with 11 bases identical to TRBD2. The V segment lost 6 bases and the J segment 3 bases; nucleotides outside the gene matches: 4. Germline V gives CDR1 MNHNS, CDR2 SASEGT. The CDR3 has 14 residues. As DNA, the CDR3 is TGTGCCAGCAGAGCGGGACTAGCGGTCTACGAGCAGTACTTC. Its translation: CASRAGLAVYEQYF.

The chain links TRBV19 to TRBJ2-7, with TRBD2 identical over 9 bases. V shed 5 bases and J 4 bases; nucleotides not matched to a gene: 9. The germline V gene has CDR1 LNHDA and CDR2 SQIVND (reference sequence). CDR3 size: 15 residues. The CDR3 loop reads CASSPSGTSPYEQYF. The CDR3 DNA reads TGTGCCAGTAGTCCTTCCGGGACTAGCCCATACGAGCAGTACTTC.

The rearrangement uses TRBV7-2 and TRBJ2-5; 7 bases align to TRBD2. The germline V gene has CDR1 SGHTA and CDR2 FQGNSA. V gave up 5 bases and J gave up 3 bases; unmatched junction bases: 3. This CDR3 spans 13 amino acids. The CDR3 region is CASSTSAEETQYF. The CDR3 coding sequence is TGTGCCAGCAGCACTAGCGCAGAAGAGACCCAGTACTTC.

This chain uses TRBV29-1 with TRBJ1-1; TRBD1 is a possible D gene (6 bases). The CDR3 is made up of 15 amino acids. Germline assignment: CDR1 SQVTM and CDR2 ANQGSEA. Deletions cut 1 base from V and 6 bases from J, with 18 bases between. The CDR3 loop is CSVEGRSTGQAEAFF. CDR3 DNA: TGCAGCGTTGAAGGTCGTTCTACAGGGCAAGCTGAAGCTTTCTTT.

The genes are TRBV7-8 and TRBJ2-3, with TRBD2 identical over 11 bases. From germline, CDR1 is SGHVS and CDR2 FQNEAQ. V lost 2 bases to trimming and J lost 8 bases; unmatched junction nucleotides: 9. The CDR3 length is 16 residues. CDR3 region: CASSLISGRGHGTQYF. The CDR3 DNA is TGTGCCAGCAGCTTAATTAGCGGGAGGGGGCACGGTACGCAGTATTTT.

The V and J genes are TRBV5-1 and TRBJ1-1; D uncertain. Germline V lookup: CDR1 SGHRS, CDR2 YFSETQ. The CDR3 has 13 amino acids. V shed 0 bases and J shed 6 bases, with 9 bases lying between them. Here the CDR3 reads CASSLVVAAEAFF. Written as DNA, the CDR3 is TGCGCCAGCAGCTTGGTAGTAGCCGCTGAAGCTTTCTTT.

This chain joins TRBV30 and TRBJ2-7; 7 bases line up with TRBD1. Looked up from germline, CDR1 is GTSNPN and CDR2 is SVGIG (reference sequence). With V trimmed by 5 bases and J by 6 bases, 10 bases remained unmatched. The CDR3 is 13 amino acids. The CDR3 nucleotides read TGTGCCTGGCTAGAAGGGGGCCGGGCCGAGCAGTACTTC. Protein product: CAWLEGGRAEQYF.

This clone was recorded once. J is TRBJ1-6 and V is TRBV5-1; 11 bases agree with TRBD1. Germline-derived CDR1 and CDR2 are SGHRS and YFSETQ. Unmatched junction bases numbered 3, after V lost 0 bases and J lost 4 bases. This CDR3 is 17 amino acids long. As DNA, the CDR3 is TGCGCCAGCAGCTTGGAGGGACAGGGGGAATATAATTCACCCCTCCACTTT. Its translation: CASSLEGQGEYNSPLHF.

The CDR3 here is CASSEGTSNHDTQYF. CDR3 nucleotides: TGTGCCAGCAGTGAAGGGACTAGCAACCACGATACGCAGTATTTT. The rearrangement joins TRBV2 to TRBJ2-3; 8 bases align to TRBD2. V lost 1 base, J lost 6 bases, and 6 bases stayed unmatched. CDR3 size: 15 residues. Looked up from germline, CDR1 is SNHLY and CDR2 is FYNNEI.

The J gene is TRBJ2-1, the V gene TRBV7-9; 10 positions agree with TRBD2. The CDR3 totals 15 residues. CDR1 is SEHNR, CDR2 FQNEAQ, per germline (reference sequence). V shed 5 bases and J 5 bases; nucleotides not matched to a gene: 6. The CDR3 bases are TGTGCCAGCAGCCGAGCGGGAGGGTCCCACAATGAGCAGTTCTTC. Translation: CASSRAGGSHNEQFF.

The chain is built from TRBV18 and TRBJ2-3; D unclear. The CDR3 runs to 12 residues. V lost 3 bases and J 11 bases, leaving 12 bases between the germline ends. Germline CDR1 is KGHSH and CDR2 is LQKENI. In nucleotides, the CDR3 is TGTGCCAGCTCACCCATTGGGCAAGAGCAGTATTTT. Amino acids: CASSPIGQEQYF.